The following is a T cell receptor (beta chain) sequence with its context. This specimen belongs to a study of T cell changes during pregnancy in multiple sclerosis. Libraries were prepared by immunoSEQ multiplex PCR; TCRdb keeps only in-frame clonotypes and omits some of them. The data contain over 65,000 clones, approximately 91% of them singletons. Deletions cut 1 base from V and 8 bases from J, with 15 bases between. There are 15 residues in the CDR3. Germline CDR1 is MGHRA and CDR2 is YSYEKL. The clonotype comes from a female donor with multiple sclerosis, enrolled in a pregnancy study. This material consisted of peripheral blood, taken in the first trimester of pregnancy. The genes are TRBV4-1 and TRBJ2-1; possibly TRBD2 for D (6 bases). The CDR3, as DNA: TGCGCCAGCAGCCAAGGGTGGGGGGACTCAGATGAGCAGTTCTTC. Its translation: CASSQGWGDSDEQFF.